One sample yielded the 21 T cell receptor beta chains listed below, sequenced in a study of blood T cell repertoires in COVID-19. Clones were sequenced by immunoSEQ multiplex PCR, and TCRdb holds only the in-frame ones, with some missing. This sample yields about 200,000 clones, of which 65% to 85% are seen a single time; roughly 6.9% belongs to the top ten. Sequenced input: PBMCs or T cells enriched from blood (not recorded which). The receptors originated from a man aged 35 to 55 who had recovered from COVID-19.

In DNA, the CDR3 is TGTGCCAGCTCACCCCTGGCCGGGACAGCAAACACTGAAGCTTTCTTT. This encodes CASSPLAGTANTEAFF. The chain carries TRBV18 and TRBJ1-1; 7 bases are shared with TRBD1. J gave up 2 bases and V 3 bases, and 9 bases lay outside the gene matches. Per the germline V gene, CDR1 is KGHSH and CDR2 is LQKENI. The CDR3 has 16 amino acids.

The gene calls are TRBV3-1 (or the pseudogene TRBV3-2) and TRBJ1-2; 7 nucleotides align to TRBD1. Per germline, CDR1 LGHDT and CDR2 YNNKEL (reference sequence). The CDR3 is 17 residues long. V gave up 0 bases and J gave up 0 bases; unmatched junction bases: 7. DNA for the CDR3: TGTGCCAGCAGCCAAGATTGGGGGACAGCAGCTAACTATGGCTACACCTTC. Its protein product is CASSQDWGTAANYGYTF.

This clone was picked up one time. The chain is built from TRBV10-1 and TRBJ1-1; D is undetermined. CDR3 size: 14 residues. The V end was cut by 4 bases, the J end by 1 base, with 10 bases between. CDR1 WNHNN and CDR2 SYGVQD come from the germline V gene (reference sequence). The CDR3 reads CASSAAVRNTEAFF. DNA of the CDR3: TGCGCCAGCAGTGCCGCAGTACGGAACACTGAAGCTTTCTTT.

CDR3 nucleotides: TGTGCCAGTAGTGCAGACAGGGTTGGCTACACCTTC. Its protein is CASSADRVGYTF. The J gene is TRBJ1-2, the V gene TRBV19, with 7 bases fitting TRBD1. This CDR3 is built from 12 residues. Losses at the gene ends were 5 bases for V and 7 bases for J; bases not matched to a gene: 4. The germline V gene encodes CDR1 LNHDA and CDR2 SQIVND (reference sequence).

The chain links TRBV14 to TRBJ1-1; D remains unclear. Germline V gene sequence: CDR1 SGHDN, CDR2 FVKESK. The V end lost 4 bases, the J end lost 1 base, and 13 bases lay between the germline ends. The CDR3 runs 15 residues. CDR3 in amino acids: CASSPLTRRNTEAFF. As DNA, the CDR3 is TGTGCCAGCAGCCCTTTGACGAGGAGGAACACTGAAGCTTTCTTT.

This chain connects TRBV4-1 to TRBJ1-1; D unclear. CDR1 MGHRA and CDR2 YSYEKL come from the germline V gene. CDR3 length equals 13 residues. Trimming left V 2 bases short and J 4 bases short, with 8 bases between. This CDR3 is CASSQHTATEAFF. In DNA, the CDR3 is TGCGCCAGCAGCCAACACACAGCCACTGAAGCTTTCTTT.

This clone was observed a few times. The V call is TRBV7-2, the J call TRBJ1-1, with 8 bases fitting TRBD1. V gave up 6 bases and J gave up 9 bases; unmatched junction bases: 9. This CDR3 contains 13 residues. Per the germline V gene, CDR1 is SGHTA and CDR2 is FQGNSA. The DNA of the CDR3 is TGTGCCAGCAGACTACAGGGGGTAGGTCAAGCTTTCTTT. Its protein product is CASRLQGVGQAFF.

V usage is TRBV2 and J usage is TRBJ1-1; D is unclear. Germline loops: CDR1 SNHLY, CDR2 FYNNEI. Trimming pared 0 bases from V and 8 bases from J, leaving 7 bases between. The CDR3 is 12 amino acids. CDR3 sequence reads: CASSEARGEAFF. The DNA for the CDR3 is TGTGCCAGCAGTGAAGCGCGCGGGGAAGCTTTCTTT.

The V call is TRBV27, the J call TRBJ2-5, with 10 bases matching TRBD2. The CDR3 covers 16 residues. The germline V gene encodes CDR1 MNHEY and CDR2 SMNVEV (reference sequence). J was trimmed by 5 bases and V by 5 bases; bases with no gene match: 11. CDR3 protein: CASSLSSGGAGETQYF. The CDR3 nucleotides read TGTGCCAGCAGTCTCTCCAGCGGGGGGGCGGGGGAGACCCAGTACTTC.

This chain links TRBV11-2 with TRBJ2-7, with D possibly matching TRBD2 (5 bases). This CDR3 region has 14 residues. The V and J ends lost 2 bases and 7 bases respectively, with 15 bases between them. The germline V gene encodes CDR1 SGHAT and CDR2 FQNNGV. The DNA for the CDR3 is TGTGCCAGCAGCTTAAAATCTAACACGGGGGAGCAGTACTTC. This codes for CASSLKSNTGEQYF.

The chain has TRBV4-3 and TRBJ1-3; D perhaps matches TRBD1 (6 bases). Germline CDR1 is LGHNA and CDR2 is YSLEER. The V end was cut by 0 bases, the J end by 0 bases, with 9 bases between. The length of the CDR3 is 16 residues. The CDR3 spells CASSQEYRVSGNTIYF. The CDR3 DNA reads as TGCGCCAGCAGCCAAGAGTACAGGGTCTCTGGAAACACCATATATTTT.

The chain uses TRBV7-9 and TRBJ2-7, with TRBD1 as a possible D gene (7 bases). Trimming shortened V by 8 bases and J by 2 bases, and 22 bases separated the two germline ends. CDR3 length: 16 amino acids. Germline V gene lookup returns CDR1 SEHNR and CDR2 FQNEAQ (reference sequence). The CDR3 loop reads CASGRSGGDSTYEQYF. The CDR3 DNA reads TGTGCCAGCGGGCGGTCCGGAGGGGACAGCACCTACGAGCAGTACTTC. Combining the CDR3 with reference TRBV7-9 and TRBJ2-7 gives the whole variable domain DTGVSQNPRHKITKRGQNVTFRCDPISEHNRLYWYRQTLGQGPEFLTYFQNEAQLEKSRLLSDRFSAERPKGSFSTLEIQRTEQGDSAMYLCASGRSGGDSTYEQYFGPGTRLTVT.

The CDR3 spells CASSDTGGPSGYTF. As DNA, the CDR3 is TGTGCCAGCTCAGACACAGGGGGACCTTCCGGCTACACCTTC. The V call is TRBV18, the J call TRBJ1-2, with TRBD1 identical over 8 bases. The CDR3 runs to 14 residues. Germline CDR1 and CDR2: KGHSH and LQKENI. Germline trimming cut 5 bases from V and 8 bases from J; bases unmatched to any gene: 10. Combining the CDR3 with reference TRBV18 and TRBJ1-2 gives the whole variable domain NAGVMQNPRHLVRRRGQEARLRCSPMKGHSHVYWYRQLPEEGLKFMVYLQKENIIDESGMPKERFSAEFPKEGPSILRIQQVVRGDSAAYFCASSDTGGPSGYTFGSGTRLTVV.

The chain employs TRBV2 and TRBJ2-5; tentative D call: TRBD1 (5 bases). CDR3 length: 14 amino acids. Germline V gene sequence: CDR1 SNHLY, CDR2 FYNNEI. V dropped 3 bases and J dropped 6 bases, with 14 bases sitting between them. This CDR3 reads CASSDPQGVKTQYF. The DNA of the CDR3 is TGTGCCAGCAGTGACCCCCAAGGGGTCAAGACCCAGTACTTC.

The chain recombines TRBV5-1 with TRBJ2-3; no clear D gene. The V end lost 0 bases, the J end lost 1 base, and 9 bases lay between the germline ends. CDR3 length equals 15 residues. From germline, CDR1 is SGHRS and CDR2 YFSETQ. The CDR3 protein is CASSLGLQGTDTQYF. The CDR3 DNA sequence: TGCGCCAGCAGCTTGGGGCTTCAGGGCACAGATACGCAGTATTTT.

The V gene is TRBV19, the J gene TRBJ2-1; 9 bases match TRBD1. Per the germline V gene, CDR1 is LNHDA and CDR2 is SQIVND (reference sequence). The CDR3 is made up of 15 amino acids. The V gene end was trimmed by 3 bases and the J gene end by 4 bases; junction bases not matched to a gene: 4. Here the CDR3 reads CASSIQQGAYNEQFF. DNA of the CDR3: TGTGCCAGTAGTATTCAACAGGGGGCTTACAATGAGCAGTTCTTC.

This clone was seen just once. This sequence joins TRBV19 and TRBJ1-5; TRBD1 agrees at 10 bases. The CDR3 runs to 17 residues. V lost 5 bases, J lost 3 bases, and 10 bases stayed unmatched. Germline V gene lookup returns CDR1 LNHDA and CDR2 SQIVND (reference sequence). The CDR3 sequence is CASSRGDRGLSNQPQHF. CDR3 nucleotide sequence: TGTGCCAGTAGTCGTGGGGACAGGGGTCTCTCCAATCAGCCCCAGCATTTT.

The rearrangement links TRBV10-2 to TRBJ1-6, with 9 bases identical to TRBD1. Looked up from germline, CDR1 is WSHSY and CDR2 is SAAADI. CDR3 length: 15 residues. The V segment lost 7 bases and the J segment 7 bases; nucleotides outside the gene matches: 8. The chain's CDR3 is CASNPGQGGNSPLHF. In DNA, the CDR3 is TGCGCCAGCAACCCGGGACAGGGTGGGAATTCACCCCTCCACTTT.

The chain carries TRBV5-6 and TRBJ1-2; D gene uncertain. The V and J ends lost 2 bases and 3 bases respectively, with 11 bases between them. The CDR3 extends over 14 amino acids. In germline, CDR1 is SGHDT, CDR2 YYEEEE. CDR3: CASSLSFGDYGYTF. CDR3 coding DNA: TGTGCCAGCAGCTTATCTTTCGGAGACTATGGCTACACCTTC.

V and J are TRBV28 and TRBJ1-2; weak D call: TRBD1 (6 bases). The CDR3 is made up of 12 amino acids. V was pared by 8 bases and J by 8 bases, with 15 bases between. Germline lookup yields CDR1 MDHEN and CDR2 SYDVKM. CDR3 nucleotide sequence: TGTGCCAGCGAGCTACAGGGCTACGGCTACACCTTC. It translates to CASELQGYGYTF.

This sequence joins TRBV12-3 or TRBV12-4 and TRBJ2-7; no reliable D call. The length of the CDR3 is 12 residues. With 3 bases removed from V and 9 bases from J, the gap between germline ends came to 12 bases. CDR3 coding DNA: TGTGCCAGCAGTTTCTTATCATCCGGGCAGTACTTC. Translated, it gives CASSFLSSGQYF.